This T cell receptor beta chain was identified in a study of blood T cell repertoires in COVID-19. Study context: From the United States, Italy and Spain came samples of acute and convalescent COVID-19. In each case, the material was cDNA or gDNA derived from T cells, B-cell-depleted T cells, or PBMCs.

CDR1 is SGHRS, CDR2 YFSETQ, per germline. The length of the CDR3 is 15 residues. V lost 0 bases to trimming and J lost 6 bases; unmatched junction nucleotides: 4. Authors' data handling: It was from reference gene primer amplification that nucleated cell counts were estimated. Produced via immunoSEQ multiplex PCR; TCRdb's table is partial and in-frame only. V and J calls and clone size follow that table, whereas D and trimming were derived from the DNA. This table has around 20,000 clones, roughly nine tenths appearing once. The source is a man aged 65 to 79 with acute or convalescent COVID-19. The genes are TRBV5-1 and TRBJ2-2; 8 nucleotides line up with TRBD2. Sequenced input: peripheral blood. CDR3 protein: CASSLDGRGAGELFF. In nucleotides, the CDR3 is TGCGCCAGCAGCTTGGACGGGAGGGGAGCCGGGGAGCTGTTTTTT.